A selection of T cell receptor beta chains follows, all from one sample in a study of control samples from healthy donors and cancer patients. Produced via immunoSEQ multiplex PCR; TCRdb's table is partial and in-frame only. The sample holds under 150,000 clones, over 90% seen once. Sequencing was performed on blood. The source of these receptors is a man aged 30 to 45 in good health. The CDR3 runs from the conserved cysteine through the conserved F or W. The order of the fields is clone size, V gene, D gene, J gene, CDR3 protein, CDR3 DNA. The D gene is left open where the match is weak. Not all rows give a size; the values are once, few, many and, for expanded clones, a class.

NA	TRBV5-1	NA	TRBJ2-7	CASSEGGGRYEQYF	TGCGCCAGCAGCGAGGGTGGGGGGCGCTACGAGCAGTACTTC
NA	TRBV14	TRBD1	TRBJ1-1	CASSRRQGTTEAFF	TGTGCCAGCAGCCGAAGACAGGGGACCACTGAAGCTTTCTTT
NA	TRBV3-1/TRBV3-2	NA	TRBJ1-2	CASSQSQPRGKNGYTF	TGTGCCAGCAGCCAGAGCCAACCCAGGGGTAAAAATGGCTACACCTTC
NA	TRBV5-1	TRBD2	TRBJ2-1	CASSLAGSYNEQFF	TGCGCCAGCAGCTTAGCGGGGTCCTACAATGAGCAGTTCTTC
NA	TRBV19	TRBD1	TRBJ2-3	CASSIGRQGIADTQYF	TGTGCCAGTAGTATAGGTCGACAGGGGATTGCAGATACGCAGTATTTT
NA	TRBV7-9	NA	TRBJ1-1	CASSLRGREAFF	TGTGCCAGCAGCTTAAGGGGACGTGAAGCTTTCTTT
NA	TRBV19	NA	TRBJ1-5	CASSIDSTKPQHF	TGTGCCAGTAGTATAGATTCGACGAAGCCCCAGCATTTT
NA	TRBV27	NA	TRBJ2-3	CASSTGISTDTQYF	TGTGCCAGCAGTACAGGGATTAGCACAGATACGCAGTATTTT
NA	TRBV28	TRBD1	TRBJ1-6	CASSSQGASHNSPLHF	TGTGCCAGCAGTTCCCAGGGGGCCTCGCATAATTCACCCCTCCACTTT
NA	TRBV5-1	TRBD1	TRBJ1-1	CASSPGDRGLNTEAFF	TGCGCCAGCAGCCCGGGGGACAGGGGGCTGAACACTGAAGCTTTCTTT
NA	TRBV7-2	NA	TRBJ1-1	CASSLTVMVNTEAFF	TGTGCCAGCAGCTTGACAGTCATGGTGAACACTGAAGCTTTCTTT
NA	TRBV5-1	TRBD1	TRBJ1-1	CASRLISGTGASEAFF	TGCGCCAGCAGGCTGATTTCCGGGACAGGGGCTTCTGAAGCTTTCTTT
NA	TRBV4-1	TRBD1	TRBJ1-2	CASSPDRATRYGYTF	TGCGCCAGCAGCCCGGACAGGGCTACACGGTATGGCTACACCTTC
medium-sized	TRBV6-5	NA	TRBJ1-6	CASSRQENSPLHF	TGTGCCAGCAGTCGACAGGAGAATTCACCCCTCCACTTT
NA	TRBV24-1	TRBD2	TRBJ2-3	CATSGSGGGRDTQYF	TGTGCCACCAGCGGATCGGGGGGTGGGAGAGATACGCAGTATTTT
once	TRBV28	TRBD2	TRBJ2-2	CASNPSGGAGTGELFF	TGTGCCAGCAATCCTAGCGGGGGGGCGGGCACCGGGGAGCTGTTTTTT
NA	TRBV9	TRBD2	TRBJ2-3	CASSESGGEGYTQYF	TGTGCCAGCAGCGAGAGCGGGGGGGAGGGATATACGCAGTATTTT
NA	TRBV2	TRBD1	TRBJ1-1	CASSHTRTGGTEAFF	TGTGCCAGCAGTCACACGCGGACAGGGGGCACTGAAGCTTTCTTT
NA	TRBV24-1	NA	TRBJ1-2	CATSSQGIIGYTF	TGTGCCACCAGTAGCCAGGGTATAATTGGCTACACCTTC
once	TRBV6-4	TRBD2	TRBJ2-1	CASSDRLAGRDEQFF	TGTGCCAGCAGTGATCGGCTAGCGGGCCGGGATGAGCAGTTCTTC
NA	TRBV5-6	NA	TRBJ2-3	CASSLVGGAGTDTQYF	TGTGCCAGCAGCTTGGTCGGTGGGGCTGGCACAGATACGCAGTATTTT
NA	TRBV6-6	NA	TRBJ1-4	CASSYPVGEKLFF	TGTGCCAGCAGTTACCCGGTGGGGGAAAAACTGTTTTTT
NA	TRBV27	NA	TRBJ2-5	CATSRGETQYF	TGTGCCACCTCTCGGGGGGAGACCCAGTACTTC
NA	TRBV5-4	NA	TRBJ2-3	CASSLGQLFSTDTQYF	TGTGCCAGCAGCTTGGGACAGTTATTTAGCACAGATACGCAGTATTTT